These 11 T cell receptor beta chains were all obtained from the same sample, sequenced in a study of Graves' ophthalmopathy and Graves' hyperthyroidism. The study amplified TCR beta CDR3 regions using RNA transcripts. An initial RT-PCR round employing HTBI primers preceded a second-round multiplex PCR. TCRdb reprocessed the multiplex PCR reads with MiXCR, giving one entry per CDR3 protein. The data hold hundreds of thousands of distinct CDR3 sequences, with around 21% observed a single time. Material for sequencing was peripheral blood. Receptors were obtained from a woman aged 18-35 years with stable Graves' hyperthyroidism.

CDR3 amino acids: CASSDRAETQYF. The CDR3 nucleotides are TGTGCCAGCAGTGACAGGGCGGAGACCCAGTACTTC. The chain is built from TRBV2 and TRBJ2-5; D possibly corresponds to TRBD1 (5 bases). Germline V gene data show CDR1 as SNHLY and CDR2 as FYNNEI. The CDR3 loop spans 12 amino acids. V lost 3 bases, J lost 5 bases, and 7 bases lay in between.

This chain uses TRBV24-1 with TRBJ2-2, with D perhaps TRBD2 (6 bases). The germline V gene encodes CDR1 KGHDR and CDR2 SFDVKD. This CDR3 is built from 16 residues. Trimming removed 0 bases at V and 3 bases at J, with 10 bases between. In nucleotides, the CDR3 is TGTGCCACCAGTGATTTGCAGGGCGGGGACACCGGGGAGCTGTTTTTT. Its translation: CATSDLQGGDTGELFF.

This clonotype has only a few counts. The CDR3: CASGLVPRTDLMYSPLHF. The CDR3 DNA reads TGTGCTAGTGGTTTGGTACCCCGGACGGACCTGATGTATTCACCCCTCCACTTT. The chain employs TRBV12-5 and TRBJ1-6; D unresolved. This CDR3 comprises 18 residues. Germline CDR1 is LGHNT and CDR2 is FRNRAP. V was shortened by 0 bases and J by 8 bases, with 20 bases between the two germline ends.

This clonotype came up many times. V gene TRBV12-3 or TRBV12-4 combines with J gene TRBJ2-7, with a weak D call TRBD2 (5 bases). V shed 2 bases and J shed 2 bases, with 16 bases lying between them. The CDR3 is made up of 16 amino acids. Here the CDR3 reads CASSLRPREVPYEQYF. CDR3 nucleotides: TGTGCCAGCAGTTTAAGACCACGGGAAGTCCCCTACGAGCAGTACTTC.

This clonotype was detected ten times or more. V gene TRBV24-1 combines with J gene TRBJ1-5, with D maybe TRBD1 (6 bases). The CDR3 runs to 19 residues. The V and J ends lost 6 bases and 0 bases respectively, with 23 bases between them. Germline V gives CDR1 KGHDR, CDR2 SFDVKD. CDR3 sequence reads: CATSQSTPGARYSNQPQHF. The CDR3 DNA follows: TGTGCCACCAGTCAGTCGACCCCGGGGGCGAGGTATAGCAATCAGCCCCAGCATTTT.

This clonotype was picked up many times. The J gene is TRBJ2-2, the V gene TRBV6-1; D is unresolved. V was trimmed by 3 bases and J by 6 bases, leaving 5 bases between them. This CDR3 has 12 residues. Per the germline V gene, CDR1 is MNHNS and CDR2 is SASEGT. The CDR3 nucleotides read TGTGCCAGCAGTGAGCCCCCCGGGGAGCTGTTTTTT. As protein: CASSEPPGELFF.

This clonotype was observed many times. The chain employs TRBV20-1 and TRBJ1-1; 10 positions match TRBD1. V lost 6 bases, J lost 6 bases, and 19 bases stayed unmatched. Germline values: CDR1 DFQATT, CDR2 SNEGSKA (reference sequence). The CDR3 is 17 amino acids. The chain's CDR3 is CSATGQGRTLICPEAFF. Written as DNA, the CDR3 is TGCAGTGCCACGGGACAGGGGCGAACACTAATATGCCCTGAAGCTTTCTTT.

This clonotype occurred a few times. Relative to the germline gene, one junction end is altered; a read error may explain this. The chain links TRBV6-2 or TRBV6-3 to TRBJ2-7; D unclear. Germline lookup yields CDR1 MNHEY and CDR2 SVGEGT. There are 12 residues in the CDR3. The DNA of the CDR3 is TGTGCCAGCAGTTTCTTGCGATACGATCAGTACTTC. Encoded protein: CASSFLRYDQYF.

The V and J genes are TRBV29-1 and TRBJ1-2; 8 nucleotides match TRBD1. Losses at the gene ends were 5 bases for V and 4 bases for J; bases not matched to a gene: 6. The germline V gene has CDR1 SQVTM and CDR2 ANQGSEA. The CDR3 is made up of 13 amino acids. CDR3 residues: CSVWTGKGYGYTF. CDR3 DNA: TGCAGCGTTTGGACAGGGAAGGGCTATGGCTACACCTTC.

This clonotype has a count of ten or more. This chain joins TRBV19 and TRBJ2-2; TRBD1 is a possible D gene (5 bases). Deletions cut 4 bases from V and 5 bases from J, with 5 bases between. The CDR3 runs to 12 residues. Germline CDR1 and CDR2: LNHDA and SQIVND (reference sequence). CDR3 amino acids: CASSRTTGELFF. The CDR3 region has the DNA TGTGCCAGTAGTAGGACAACCGGGGAGCTGTTTTTT.

This clonotype was recorded at least ten times. This rearrangement joins TRBV25-1 to TRBJ1-1, with 11 bases lining up with TRBD1. Germline V CDR1 and CDR2: MGHDK, SYGVNS. This CDR3 region has 16 residues. Germline trimming cut 4 bases from V and 5 bases from J; bases unmatched to any gene: 9. In DNA, the CDR3 is TGTGCCAGCAGTGGAGCGCCAGGGGACAGGGGGACTGAAGCTTTCTTT. Amino acids: CASSGAPGDRGTEAFF.